This T cell receptor beta chain was obtained from a study of T cells in Graves' hyperthyroidism and ophthalmopathy. Germline CDR1 and CDR2: SGHNT and YENEEA. The V end lost 2 bases, the J end lost 3 bases, and 4 bases lay between the germline ends. The CDR3 is made up of 12 amino acids. RNA transcripts gave rise to amplified TCR beta CDR3 regions. HTBI primers drove first-round RT-PCR of the TCR CDR3. TCRdb ran MiXCR on the multiplex PCR reads and lists one entry per CDR3 protein. Counted here are around 620,000 distinct CDR3 sequences, 11% to 15% occurring once; the ten biggest clones make up roughly 7%.

The rearrangement uses TRBV11-3 and TRBJ2-5; no definite D call. This TCR was recovered from a woman aged 18-35 years with Graves' ophthalmopathy. The sample consisted of blood. The CDR3, as DNA: TGTGCCAGCAGCTTACAAAAAGAGACCCAGTACTTC. It translates to CASSLQKETQYF.